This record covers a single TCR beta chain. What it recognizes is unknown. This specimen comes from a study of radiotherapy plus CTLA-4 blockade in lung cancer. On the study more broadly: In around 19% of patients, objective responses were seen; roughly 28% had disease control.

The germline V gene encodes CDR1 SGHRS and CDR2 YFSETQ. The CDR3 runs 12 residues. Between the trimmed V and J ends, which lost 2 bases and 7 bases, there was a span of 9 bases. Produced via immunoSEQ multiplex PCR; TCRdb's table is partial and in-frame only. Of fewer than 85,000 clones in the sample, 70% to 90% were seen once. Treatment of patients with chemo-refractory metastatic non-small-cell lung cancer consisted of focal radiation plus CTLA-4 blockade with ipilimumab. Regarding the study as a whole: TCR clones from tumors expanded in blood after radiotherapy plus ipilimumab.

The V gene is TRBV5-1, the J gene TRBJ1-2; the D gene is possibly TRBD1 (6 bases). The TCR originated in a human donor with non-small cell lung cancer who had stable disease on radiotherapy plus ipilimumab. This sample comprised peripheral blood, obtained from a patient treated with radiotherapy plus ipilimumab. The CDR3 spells CASSFEQGGYTF. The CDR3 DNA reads TGCGCCAGCAGCTTTGAACAGGGTGGCTACACCTTC. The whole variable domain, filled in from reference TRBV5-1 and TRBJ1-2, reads KAGVTQTPRYLIKTRGQQVTLSCSPISGHRSVSWYQQTPGQGLQFLFEYFSETQRNKGNFPGRFSGRQFSNSRSEMNVSTLELGDSALYLCASSFEQGGYTFGSGTRLTVV.